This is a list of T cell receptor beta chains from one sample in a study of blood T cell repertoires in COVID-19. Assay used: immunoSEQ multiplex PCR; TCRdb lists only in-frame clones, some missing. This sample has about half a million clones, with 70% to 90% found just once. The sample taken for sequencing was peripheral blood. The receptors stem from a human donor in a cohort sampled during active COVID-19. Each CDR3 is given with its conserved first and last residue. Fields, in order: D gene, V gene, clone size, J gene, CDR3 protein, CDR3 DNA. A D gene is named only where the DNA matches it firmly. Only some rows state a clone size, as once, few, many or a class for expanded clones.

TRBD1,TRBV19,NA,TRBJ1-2,CASRKETGSLDGYTF,TGTGCCAGTAGAAAGGAGACAGGGTCATTGGATGGCTACACCTTC
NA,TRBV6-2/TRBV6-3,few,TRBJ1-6,CASSTRQSSYNSPLHF,TGTGCCAGCAGCACCCGACAGAGCTCCTATAATTCACCCCTCCACTTT
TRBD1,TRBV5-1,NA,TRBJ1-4,CASSASGTGGAFEKLFF,TGCGCCAGCAGCGCATCCGGGACAGGGGGCGCTTTTGAAAAACTGTTTTTT
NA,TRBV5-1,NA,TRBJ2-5,CASSIGGETQYF,TGCGCCAGCAGCATTGGGGGGGAGACCCAGTACTTC
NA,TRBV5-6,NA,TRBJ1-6,CASSRTASVNNSPLHF,TGTGCCAGCAGCCGGACAGCGTCGGTGAATAATTCACCCCTCCACTTT
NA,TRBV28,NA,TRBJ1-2,CASVPIPGNYGYTF,TGTGCCAGCGTTCCTATCCCAGGGAACTATGGCTACACCTTC
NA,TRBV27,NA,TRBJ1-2,CASSSDNRDGYTF,TGTGCCAGCAGTTCGGACAACCGTGATGGCTACACCTTC
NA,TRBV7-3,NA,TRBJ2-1,CASSARGLDEQFF,TGTGCCAGCAGCGCACGGGGGTTGGATGAGCAGTTCTTC
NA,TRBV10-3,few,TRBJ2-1,CAISIVGSTNNEQFF,TGTGCCATCAGTATCGTCGGGAGTACAAACAATGAGCAGTTCTTC
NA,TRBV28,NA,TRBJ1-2,CASSFINGGYGYTF,TGTGCCAGCAGTTTCATAAACGGGGGCTATGGCTACACCTTC
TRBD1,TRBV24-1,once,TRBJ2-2,CATSDLRGQGAGELFF,TGTGCCACCAGTGATTTGCGCGGTCAGGGGGCAGGGGAGCTGTTTTTT
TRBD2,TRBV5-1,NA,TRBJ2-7,CASSLVAGGPVYEQYF,TGCGCCAGCAGCTTGGTGGCGGGAGGGCCCGTGTACGAGCAGTACTTC
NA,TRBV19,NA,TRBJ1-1,CASTLWQGGRLMAFF,TGTGCCAGTACCCTATGGCAGGGCGGACGTCTGATGGCTTTCTTT
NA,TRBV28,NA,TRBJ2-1,CASSSPLGHYNEQFF,TGTGCCAGCAGTTCACCGCTGGGACACTACAATGAGCAGTTCTTC
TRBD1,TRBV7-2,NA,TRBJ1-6,CAGRSGTVNSPLHF,TGTGCCGGCCGATCCGGGACAGTTAATTCACCCCTCCACTTT
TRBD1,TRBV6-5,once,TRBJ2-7,CASSYAGGQGYEQYF,TGTGCCAGCAGTTACGCCGGGGGACAGGGGTACGAGCAGTACTTC
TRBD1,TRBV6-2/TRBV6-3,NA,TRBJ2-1,CASSKTGTLYNEQFF,TGTGCCAGCAGCAAGACAGGGACCTTATACAATGAGCAGTTCTTC
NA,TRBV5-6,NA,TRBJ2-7,CASSPSPLESYEQYF,TGTGCCAGCAGCCCCAGCCCTCTAGAATCCTACGAGCAGTACTTC
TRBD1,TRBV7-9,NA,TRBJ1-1,CASSSSSGQGMVNTEAFF,TGTGCCAGCAGCTCTTCCAGTGGACAGGGGATGGTGAACACTGAAGCTTTCTTT
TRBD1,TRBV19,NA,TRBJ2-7,CASSIGQGAYEQYF,TGTGCCAGTAGTATAGGGCAGGGGGCCTACGAGCAGTACTTC
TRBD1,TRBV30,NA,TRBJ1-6,CAWSSAITGGNSPLHF,TGTGCCTGGAGCTCCGCAATAACAGGGGGCAATTCACCCCTCCACTTT
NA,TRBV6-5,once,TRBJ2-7,CASSYPPPDSYEQYF,TGTGCCAGCAGTTACCCGCCCCCGGACAGCTACGAGCAGTACTTC
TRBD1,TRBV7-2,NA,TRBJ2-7,CASSWTGSEQYF,TGTGCCAGCAGCTGGACAGGCTCCGAGCAGTACTTC
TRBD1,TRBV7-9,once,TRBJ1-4,CASSHTGGAFHEKLFF,TGTGCCAGCAGCCACACAGGGGGCGCCTTTCATGAAAAACTGTTTTTT